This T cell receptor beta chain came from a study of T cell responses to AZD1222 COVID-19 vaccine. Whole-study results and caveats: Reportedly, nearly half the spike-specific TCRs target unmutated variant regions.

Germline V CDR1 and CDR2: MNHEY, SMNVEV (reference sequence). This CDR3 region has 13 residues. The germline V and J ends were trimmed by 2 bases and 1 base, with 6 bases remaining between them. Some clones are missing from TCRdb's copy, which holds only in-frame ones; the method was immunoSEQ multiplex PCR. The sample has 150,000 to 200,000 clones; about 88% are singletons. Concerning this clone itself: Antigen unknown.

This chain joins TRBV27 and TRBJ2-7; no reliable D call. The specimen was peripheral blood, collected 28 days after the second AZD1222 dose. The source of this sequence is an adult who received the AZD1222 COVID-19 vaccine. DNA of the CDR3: TGTGCCAGCAGTTTAATCCCTTCCTACGAGCAGTACTTC. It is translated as CASSLIPSYEQYF.